This T cell receptor (beta chain) is from a study of PD-L1 blockade in urothelial cancer. Study-level results: Where pretreatment blood TCR clonality fell below the median, better survival was predicted.

On this clone itself: Its matching antigen is unknown.

Every PCR got spiked synthetic TCR analog templates. Assay used: immunoSEQ multiplex PCR; TCRdb lists only in-frame clones, some missing. The table lists 35,000 or so clones, around 83% of them singletons. This CDR3 is built from 14 residues. V was clipped by 0 bases and J by 8 bases, with 11 bases between them. Germline CDR1 and CDR2: SGHNT and YYREEE (reference sequence). The rearrangement uses TRBV5-4 and TRBJ1-4, with unresolved D. The clonotype originates from a man aged 60-69 years with urothelial cancer. Sequenced material: PBMCs, taken around atezolizumab (anti-PD-L1) treatment. CDR3 sequence: CASSLAREEEKLFF. CDR3 DNA sequence: TGTGCCAGCAGCTTGGCGCGGGAAGAGGAAAAACTGTTTTTT.